This TCR beta chain was obtained from a study of Ad26.COV2.S vaccination and SARS-CoV-2 variants. At the level of the study: Intramuscular Ad26.COV2.S at 5x10^10 or 1x10^11 viral particles.

Profiling relied on immunoSEQ multiplex PCR, and the TCRdb table lists in-frame clones only, not all of them. Of roughly 420,000 clones in the sample, 88% were seen once. Overall study findings and caveats: Vaccine recipients surpassed placebo recipients in spike-specific TCR breadth. An underestimation of total T cell responses may have resulted from the TCR breadth and depth analyses.

The table lists this clone with a count of one. Its antigen is currently unknown. V was cut by 9 bases and J by 4 bases, with 16 bases left in between. CDR1 LNHDA and CDR2 SQIVND come from the germline V gene (reference sequence). The CDR3 is 14 amino acids. Treatment reported: some 20 received Ad26.COV2.S at low or high dose, single or two shots; 5 received placebo; per-sample allocation not given. Samples were taken on day 63 after the first vaccine or placebo injection. Vaccination employed an Ad26 vector expressing the Wuhan-strain SARS-CoV-2 spike. This rearrangement joins TRBV19 to TRBJ1-5; D is perhaps TRBD1 (5 bases). This specimen consisted of peripheral blood, obtained in a trial of Ad26.COV2.S vaccine versus placebo. This clonotype was obtained from a person between 18 and 59 years old who received the Ad26.COV2.S COVID-19 vaccine or a placebo. The CDR3 region is CASDQGRFNQPQHF. CDR3 nucleotides: TGTGCCAGCGATCAGGGTAGGTTTAATCAGCCCCAGCATTTT.